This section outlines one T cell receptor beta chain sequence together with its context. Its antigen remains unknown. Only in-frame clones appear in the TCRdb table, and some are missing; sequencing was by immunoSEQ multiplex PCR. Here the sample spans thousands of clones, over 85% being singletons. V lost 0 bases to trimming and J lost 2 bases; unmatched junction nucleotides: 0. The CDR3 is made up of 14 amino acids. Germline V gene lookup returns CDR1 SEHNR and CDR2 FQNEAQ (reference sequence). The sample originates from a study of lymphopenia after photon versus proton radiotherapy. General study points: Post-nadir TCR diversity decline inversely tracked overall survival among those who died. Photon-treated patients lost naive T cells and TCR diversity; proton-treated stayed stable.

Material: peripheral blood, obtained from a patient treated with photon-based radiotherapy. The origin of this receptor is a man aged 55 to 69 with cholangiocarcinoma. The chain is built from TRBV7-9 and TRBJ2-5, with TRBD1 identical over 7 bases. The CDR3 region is CASSLARGQETQYF. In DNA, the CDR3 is TGTGCCAGCAGCTTAGCCAGGGGGCAAGAGACCCAGTACTTC.